The 22 T cell receptor beta chains below were found in one sample sequenced in a study of blood T cell repertoires in COVID-19. Clones were sequenced by immunoSEQ multiplex PCR, and TCRdb holds only the in-frame ones, with some missing. In the table there are 110,000 or so clones, 88% of which are singletons. Material: peripheral blood. The receptors were sampled from a human donor in a cohort sampled during active COVID-19.

The chain links TRBV27 to TRBJ2-1, with D possibly being TRBD2 (6 bases). V lost 3 bases and J lost 4, with 7 bases in between. From germline, CDR1 is MNHEY and CDR2 SMNVEV (reference sequence). The length of the CDR3 is 13 residues. Here the CDR3 DNA reads TGTGCCAGCAGTTTGGGGGGATACAATGAGCAGTTCTTC. As protein: CASSLGGYNEQFF.

The table lists this clone with many counts. The chain recombines TRBV10-3 with TRBJ2-2; perhaps TRBD1 as D (6 bases). The V end was cut by 6 bases, the J end by 3 bases, with 14 bases between. CDR3 length: 15 amino acids. CDR1 ENHRY and CDR2 SYGVKD come from the germline V gene. Here the CDR3 reads CAISWDKTYTGELFF. CDR3 nucleotide sequence: TGTGCCATCAGCTGGGACAAAACATACACCGGGGAGCTGTTTTTT.

The chain carries TRBV7-8 and TRBJ2-1; 15 nucleotides line up with TRBD2. The ends lost 6 bases at V and 7 bases at J; junction bases unmatched: 10. The CDR3 covers 17 residues. CDR1 and CDR2 from the germline V gene are SGHVS and FQNEAQ. The CDR3 spells CASRPPGTSGGKNEQFF. The CDR3 DNA follows: TGTGCCAGCAGGCCACCCGGGACTAGCGGGGGGAAGAATGAGCAGTTCTTC.

Ten or more counts support this clone. This rearrangement joins TRBV25-1 to TRBJ1-2; TRBD1 matches at 9 bases. This CDR3 is built from 16 residues. The germline gives CDR1 MGHDK, CDR2 SYGVNS. Trimming at V came to 3 bases and at J to 5 bases, leaving 10 bases not matched to a gene. The CDR3 DNA reads TGTGCCAGCAGTGAGCCCTCCACAGGGGGCAGATATGGCTACACCTTC. The encoded protein is CASSEPSTGGRYGYTF.

The V gene is TRBV25-1, the J gene TRBJ1-2; maybe TRBD1 (6 bases). This CDR3 comprises 11 residues. Trimming removed 8 bases from V and 5 bases from J, with 9 bases in between. The germline CDR1 and CDR2 sequences are MGHDK and SYGVNS. In nucleotides, the CDR3 is TGTGCCAGCTCCCAGGGGTATGGCTACACCTTC. It codes for CASSQGYGYTF.

CDR3 nucleotide sequence: TGTGCCAGAAGCTGTGTGGGGGGTGGGTGGCCCTACGAGCAGTACTTC. This sequence encodes CARSCVGGGWPYEQYF. The chain joins TRBV7-5 to TRBJ2-7; whether TRBD2, the table's D call, matches the DNA was not checked. TRBV7-5 is recorded as a pseudogene. The CDR3 is made up of 16 amino acids.

V gene TRBV2 combines with J gene TRBJ1-2; no firm D call. V was pared by 4 bases and J by 0 bases, with 9 bases between. Germline values: CDR1 SNHLY, CDR2 FYNNEI. The CDR3 length is 14 residues. In nucleotides, the CDR3 is TGTGCCAGCAGTGTGGGGAGATCTAACTATGGCTACACCTTC. Translating it yields CASSVGRSNYGYTF.

CDR3 coding DNA: TGTGCCAGCAGACAGACAGGTGGTGGCTACGAGCAGTACTTC. Amino acid sequence: CASRQTGGGYEQYF. This chain links TRBV7-9 with TRBJ2-7; tentative D call: TRBD1 (6 bases). The CDR3 covers 14 residues. Trimming left V 6 bases short and J 3 bases short, with 15 bases between. Germline lookup yields CDR1 SEHNR and CDR2 FQNEAQ (reference sequence).

The chain couples TRBV6-1 to TRBJ1-4, with TRBD1 identical over 9 bases. The CDR3 sequence is 16 residues long. CDR1 is MNHNS and CDR2 is SASEGT in the germline V gene. Trimming took 4 bases from V and 8 from J; bases not matched to a gene: 11. The CDR3 here is CASSGSWDRDGEKLFF. Here the CDR3 DNA reads TGTGCCAGCAGTGGTAGCTGGGACAGGGACGGGGAAAAACTGTTTTTT.

The chain employs TRBV5-6 and TRBJ2-3; no firm D call. Germline loops: CDR1 SGHDT, CDR2 YYEEEE. Trimming removed 0 bases from V and 0 bases from J, with 5 bases in between. The CDR3 is made up of 14 amino acids. This chain's CDR3 is CASSLVASTDTQYF. As DNA, the CDR3 is TGTGCCAGCAGCTTGGTGGCTAGCACAGATACGCAGTATTTT. Full variable domain (missing parts from reference TRBV5-6 and TRBJ2-3): DAGVTQSPTHLIKTRGQQVTLRCSPKSGHDTVSWYQQALGQGPQFIFQYYEEEERQRGNFPDRFSGHQFPNYSSELNVNALLLGDSALYLCASSLVASTDTQYFGPGTRLTVL.

This clone was picked up one time. The rearrangement uses TRBV4-1 and TRBJ2-7, with 10 bases fitting TRBD1. Germline V gives CDR1 MGHRA, CDR2 YSYEKL. This CDR3 contains 15 residues. V gave up 6 bases and J gave up 0 bases; unmatched junction bases: 5. In nucleotides, the CDR3 is TGCGCCAGCAGACCCGGACAGGGGGGCTCCTACGAGCAGTACTTC. Protein product: CASRPGQGGSYEQYF.

This chain connects TRBV6-1 to TRBJ2-1; 9 bases are a match to TRBD1. This CDR3 is 17 amino acids long. Germline V CDR1 and CDR2: MNHNS, SASEGT. Unmatched junction bases numbered 10, after V lost 0 bases and J lost 7 bases. The CDR3 loop reads CASSEAPGTGMRNEQFF. The DNA of the CDR3 is TGTGCCAGCAGTGAAGCCCCCGGGACAGGGATGAGGAATGAGCAGTTCTTC.

The chain combines TRBV5-5 with TRBJ2-4, with a tentative D call TRBD2 (7 bases). Germline assignment: CDR1 SGHKS and CDR2 YYEKEE (reference sequence). The CDR3 contains 18 residues. V lost 0 bases to trimming and J lost 0 bases, with 16 bases between them. The CDR3 here is CASSLAGGGGLAKNIQYF. In nucleotides, the CDR3 is TGTGCCAGCAGCTTGGCCGGGGGCGGGGGTCTAGCCAAAAACATTCAGTACTTC.

This chain joins TRBV29-1 and TRBJ2-3; 14 bases are a match to TRBD2. CDR1 and CDR2 from the germline V gene are SQVTM and ANQGSEA. This CDR3 contains 17 residues. Trimming removed 6 bases from V and 1 base from J; junction bases left unmatched: 9. The CDR3 DNA sequence: TGCAGCGTCCTGGGACTAGCGGGAGAGTGGGGCACAGATACGCAGTATTTT. This gives the protein CSVLGLAGEWGTDTQYF.

J is TRBJ2-1 and V is TRBV27; 11 nucleotides agree with TRBD2. After removal of 5 bases from V and 4 bases from J, the junction contained 4 bases not matched to a gene. CDR1 MNHEY and CDR2 SMNVEV come from the germline V gene (reference sequence). This CDR3 has 15 amino acids. CDR3 bases: TGTGCCAGCAGTCCAGGACTAGCGGGTTACAATGAGCAGTTCTTC. Translation gives CASSPGLAGYNEQFF.

This chain uses TRBV19 with TRBJ2-2; D may be TRBD1 (6 bases). CDR3 length: 14 amino acids. Trimming pared 8 bases from V and 5 bases from J, leaving 15 bases between. Per germline, CDR1 LNHDA and CDR2 SQIVND (reference sequence). CDR3 sequence reads: CASATGKGTGELFF. CDR3 nucleotide sequence: TGTGCCAGTGCAACAGGGAAGGGGACCGGGGAGCTGTTTTTT.

The gene calls are TRBV30 and TRBJ1-4, with D possibly TRBD1 on 6 matching bases. Trimming cost V 1 base and J 8 bases, with 20 bases left between them. Germline loops: CDR1 GTSNPN, CDR2 SVGIG (reference sequence). The CDR3 runs 16 residues. The DNA for the CDR3 is TGTGCCTGGAGTGGAGACTCGACAGGAAGATCCGAAAAACTGTTTTTT. Protein product: CAWSGDSTGRSEKLFF.

This clone was picked up a small number of times. The chain employs TRBV28 and TRBJ1-5, with a possible D match to TRBD1 (5 bases). Trimming removed 4 bases at V and 7 bases at J, with 17 bases between. The CDR3 totals 15 residues. CDR1 MDHEN and CDR2 SYDVKM come from the germline V gene. In DNA, the CDR3 is TGTGCCAGCAGTTGGGGTGGAGGGGCTAGGCAGCCCCAGCATTTT. Amino acids: CASSWGGGARQPQHF.

The rearrangement joins TRBV27 to TRBJ2-7; TRBD1 might be the D (6 bases). Germline CDR1 is MNHEY and CDR2 is SMNVEV (reference sequence). The CDR3 length is 14 residues. Trimming cost V 7 bases and J 0 bases, with 13 bases left between them. CDR3 nucleotide sequence: TGTGCCAGCAATGAAAGGGGGTTCTCCTACGAGCAGTACTTC. Protein product: CASNERGFSYEQYF.

This chain uses TRBV27 with TRBJ2-2; a weak D match, TRBD2 (6 bases). Deletions cut 5 bases from V and 4 bases from J, with 26 bases between. The length of the CDR3 is 19 residues. Germline V lookup: CDR1 MNHEY, CDR2 SMNVEV (reference sequence). CDR3 region: CASSNSGTAMVLITGELFF. CDR3 bases: TGTGCCAGCAGTAACTCCGGGACTGCGATGGTTCTGATCACCGGGGAGCTGTTTTTT.

This clone was counted a single time. The chain couples TRBV7-8 to TRBJ1-1; no firm D call. This CDR3 spans 12 amino acids. Per the germline V gene, CDR1 is SGHVS and CDR2 is FQNEAQ. The V gene lost 5 bases and the J gene lost 3 bases, with 7 bases spanning the gap. The CDR3 spells CASSLVDTEAFF. In DNA, the CDR3 is TGTGCCAGCAGCCTAGTCGACACTGAAGCTTTCTTT.

The rearrangement uses TRBV12-3 or TRBV12-4 and TRBJ1-1; possibly TRBD1 for D (6 bases). The CDR3 has 13 residues. The V end was cut by 8 bases, the J end by 0 bases, with 10 bases between. The CDR3 protein is CASSDSMNTEAFF. The CDR3 DNA is TGTGCCAGCTCGGACAGCATGAACACTGAAGCTTTCTTT.